This T cell receptor (beta chain) came from a study of T cell responses to AZD1222 COVID-19 vaccine. Study in general: Pooling covered second doses at about 4 or about 12 weeks.

Assay used: immunoSEQ multiplex PCR; TCRdb lists only in-frame clones, some missing. The table lists approximately 94,000 clones, approximately 90% of them singletons. The ends were cut back, 3 bases at V and 3 bases at J, with 24 bases in the middle. Germline CDR1 is LNHDA and CDR2 is SQIVND (reference sequence). This CDR3 is built from 19 residues. Findings and caveats of the study: Sampling that yielded the repertoires occurred only after the peak T cell response.

Concerning this clone itself: Its antigen is not known.

This sequence originates from an adult in good health. The sample consisted of peripheral blood, taken on day 0 of AZD1222 vaccination. The V call is TRBV19, the J call TRBJ2-1, with TRBD2 as a possible D gene (6 bases). The DNA for the CDR3 is TGTGCCAGTAGTATCCGACCCCCTATGGGCGGGGTTTTCTACAATGAGCAGTTCTTC. It encodes CASSIRPPMGGVFYNEQFF.